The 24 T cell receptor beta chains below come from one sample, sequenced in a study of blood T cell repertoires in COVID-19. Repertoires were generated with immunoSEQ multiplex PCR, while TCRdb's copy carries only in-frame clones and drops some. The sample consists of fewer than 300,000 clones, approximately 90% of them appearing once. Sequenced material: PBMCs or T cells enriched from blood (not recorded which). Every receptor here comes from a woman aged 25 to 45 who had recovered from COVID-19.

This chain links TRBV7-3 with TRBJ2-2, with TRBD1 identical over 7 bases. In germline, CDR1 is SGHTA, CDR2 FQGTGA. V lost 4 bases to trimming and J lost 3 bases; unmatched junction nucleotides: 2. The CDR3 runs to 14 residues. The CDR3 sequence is CASSSQGYTGELFF. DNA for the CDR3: TGTGCCAGCAGCTCACAGGGGTACACCGGGGAGCTGTTTTTT.

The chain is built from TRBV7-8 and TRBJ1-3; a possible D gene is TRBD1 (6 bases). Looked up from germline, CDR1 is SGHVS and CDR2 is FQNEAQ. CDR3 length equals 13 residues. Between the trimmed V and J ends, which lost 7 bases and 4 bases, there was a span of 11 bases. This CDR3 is CASTFGTGNTIYF. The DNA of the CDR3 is TGTGCCAGCACCTTTGGGACAGGAAACACCATATATTTT.

CDR3 sequence: CASSHSGGGTDTQYF. DNA for the CDR3: TGTGCCAGCAGCCACAGCGGGGGGGGAACAGATACGCAGTATTTT. The V call is TRBV7-2, the J call TRBJ2-3, with 10 bases matching TRBD2. The CDR3 covers 15 residues. Trimming removed 5 bases from V and 3 bases from J; junction bases left unmatched: 5. Germline CDR1 SGHTA, CDR2 FQGNSA.

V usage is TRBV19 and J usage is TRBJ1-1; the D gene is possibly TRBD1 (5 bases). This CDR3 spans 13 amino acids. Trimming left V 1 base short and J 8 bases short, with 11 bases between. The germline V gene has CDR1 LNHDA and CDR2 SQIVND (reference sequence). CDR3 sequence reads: CASSIVWGSEAFF. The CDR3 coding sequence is TGTGCCAGTAGTATAGTGTGGGGCTCCGAAGCTTTCTTT.

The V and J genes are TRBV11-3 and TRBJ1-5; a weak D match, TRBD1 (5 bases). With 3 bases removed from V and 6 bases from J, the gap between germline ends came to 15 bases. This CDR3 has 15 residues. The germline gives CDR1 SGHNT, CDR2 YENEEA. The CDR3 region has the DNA TGTGCCAGCAGCTTTCTTGGGGCTGTGGGTCAGCCCCAGCATTTT. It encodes CASSFLGAVGQPQHF.

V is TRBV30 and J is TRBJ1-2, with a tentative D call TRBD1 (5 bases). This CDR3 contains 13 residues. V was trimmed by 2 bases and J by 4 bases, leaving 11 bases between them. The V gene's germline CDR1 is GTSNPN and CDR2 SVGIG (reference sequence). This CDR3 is CAWSSGGSYGYTF. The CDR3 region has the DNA TGTGCCTGGAGTTCGGGGGGTTCCTATGGCTACACCTTC. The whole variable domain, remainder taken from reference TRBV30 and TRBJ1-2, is SQTIHQWPATLVQPVGSPLSLECTVEGTSNPNLYWYRQAAGRGLQLLFYSVGIGQISSEVPQNLSASRPQDRQFILSSKKLLLSDSGFYLCAWSSGGSYGYTFGSGTRLTVV.

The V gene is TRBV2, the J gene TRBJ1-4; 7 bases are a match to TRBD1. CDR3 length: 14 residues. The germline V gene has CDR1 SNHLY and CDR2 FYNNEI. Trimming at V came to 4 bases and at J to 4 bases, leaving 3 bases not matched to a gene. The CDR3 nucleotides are TGTGCCAGCAGTGTCCAGGGGGTTAATGAAAAACTGTTTTTT. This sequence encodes CASSVQGVNEKLFF.

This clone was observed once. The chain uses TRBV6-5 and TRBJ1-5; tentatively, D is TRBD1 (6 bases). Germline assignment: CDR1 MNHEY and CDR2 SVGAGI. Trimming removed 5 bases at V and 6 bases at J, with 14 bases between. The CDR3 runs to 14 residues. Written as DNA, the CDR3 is TGTGCCAGCAGTACCCGACAGGCAGGTCAGCCCCAGCATTTT. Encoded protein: CASSTRQAGQPQHF.

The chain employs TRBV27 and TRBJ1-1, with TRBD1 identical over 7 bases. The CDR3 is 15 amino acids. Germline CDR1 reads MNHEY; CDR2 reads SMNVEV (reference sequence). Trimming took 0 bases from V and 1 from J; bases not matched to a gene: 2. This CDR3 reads CASSLSAGGNTEAFF. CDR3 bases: TGTGCCAGCAGTTTATCAGCAGGGGGGAACACTGAAGCTTTCTTT.

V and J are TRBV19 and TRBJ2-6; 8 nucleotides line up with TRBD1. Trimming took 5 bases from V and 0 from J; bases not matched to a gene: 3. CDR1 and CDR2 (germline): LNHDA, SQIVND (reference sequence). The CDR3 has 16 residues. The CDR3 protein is CASSLQGVSGANVLTF. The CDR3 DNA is TGTGCCAGTAGTCTACAGGGGGTCTCTGGGGCCAACGTCCTGACTTTC.

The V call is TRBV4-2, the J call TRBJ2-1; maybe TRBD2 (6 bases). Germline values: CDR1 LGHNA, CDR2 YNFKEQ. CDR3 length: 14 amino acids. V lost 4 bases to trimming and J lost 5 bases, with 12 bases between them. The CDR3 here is CASSPWVADNEQFF. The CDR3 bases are TGTGCCAGCAGCCCGTGGGTAGCGGACAATGAGCAGTTCTTC.

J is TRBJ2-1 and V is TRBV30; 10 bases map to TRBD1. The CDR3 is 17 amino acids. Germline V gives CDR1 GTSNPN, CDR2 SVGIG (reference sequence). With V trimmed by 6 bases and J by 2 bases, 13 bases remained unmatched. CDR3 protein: CACSRDRGRVAYNEQFF. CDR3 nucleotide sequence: TGTGCCTGTAGTCGCGACAGGGGGCGCGTTGCCTACAATGAGCAGTTCTTC.

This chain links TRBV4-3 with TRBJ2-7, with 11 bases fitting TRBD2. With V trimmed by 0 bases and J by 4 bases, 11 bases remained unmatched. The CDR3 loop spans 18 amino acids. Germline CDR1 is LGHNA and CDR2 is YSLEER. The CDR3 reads CASSQDNPASGRIYEQYF. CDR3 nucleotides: TGCGCCAGCAGCCAAGATAACCCTGCTAGCGGGAGGATTTACGAGCAGTACTTC.

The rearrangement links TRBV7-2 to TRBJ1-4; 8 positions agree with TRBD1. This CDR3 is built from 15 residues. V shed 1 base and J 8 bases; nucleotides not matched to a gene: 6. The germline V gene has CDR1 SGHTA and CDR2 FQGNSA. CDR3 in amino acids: CASSLGGQGSEKLFF. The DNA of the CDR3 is TGTGCCAGCAGCTTAGGCGGACAGGGTAGCGAAAAACTGTTTTTT.

The CDR3 is CASSVGRTILYQETQYF. The CDR3 nucleotides read TGTGCCAGCAGCGTAGGGAGAACAATTCTGTACCAAGAGACCCAGTACTTC. V is TRBV9 and J is TRBJ2-5, with D unclear. V was shortened by 0 bases and J by 0 bases, with 15 bases between the two germline ends. Germline V gene sequence: CDR1 SGDLS, CDR2 YYNGEE. The CDR3 totals 17 residues.

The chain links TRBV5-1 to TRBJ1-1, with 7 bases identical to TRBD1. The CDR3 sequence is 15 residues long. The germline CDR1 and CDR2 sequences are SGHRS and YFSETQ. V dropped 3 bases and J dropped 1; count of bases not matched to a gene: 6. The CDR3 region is CASSSMGQKNTEAFF. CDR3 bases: TGCGCCAGCAGCTCAATGGGACAGAAGAACACTGAAGCTTTCTTT.

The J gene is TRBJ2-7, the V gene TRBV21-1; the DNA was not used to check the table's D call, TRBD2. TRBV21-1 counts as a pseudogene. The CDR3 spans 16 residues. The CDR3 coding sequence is TGTGCCAGCAGCAAAGATAGCGGGAGTCCCCTCTACGAGCAGTACTTC. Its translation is CASSKDSGSPLYEQYF.

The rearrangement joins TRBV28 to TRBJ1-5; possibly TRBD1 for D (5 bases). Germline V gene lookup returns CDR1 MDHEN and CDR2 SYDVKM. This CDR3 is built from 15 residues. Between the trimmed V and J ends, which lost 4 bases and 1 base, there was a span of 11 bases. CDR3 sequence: CASSSGGGSNQPQHF. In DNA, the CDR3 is TGTGCCAGCAGTTCGGGGGGGGGAAGCAATCAGCCCCAGCATTTT.

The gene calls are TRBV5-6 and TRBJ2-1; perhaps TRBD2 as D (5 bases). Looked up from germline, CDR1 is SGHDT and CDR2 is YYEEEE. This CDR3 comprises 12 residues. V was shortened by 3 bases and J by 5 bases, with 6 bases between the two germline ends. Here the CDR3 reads CASSSRDNEQFF. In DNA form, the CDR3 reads TGTGCCAGCAGCTCGCGGGACAATGAGCAGTTCTTC.

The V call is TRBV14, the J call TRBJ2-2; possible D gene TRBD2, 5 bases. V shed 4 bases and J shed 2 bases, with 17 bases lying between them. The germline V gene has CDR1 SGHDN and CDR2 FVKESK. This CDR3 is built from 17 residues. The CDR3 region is CASSPLLLGPNTGELFF. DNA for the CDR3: TGTGCCAGCAGCCCTCTATTACTAGGGCCAAACACCGGGGAGCTGTTTTTT.

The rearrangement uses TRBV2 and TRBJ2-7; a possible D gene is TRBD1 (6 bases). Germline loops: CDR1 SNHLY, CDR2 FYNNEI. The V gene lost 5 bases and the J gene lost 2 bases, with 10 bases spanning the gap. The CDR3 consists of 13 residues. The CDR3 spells CASSLGQTYEQYF. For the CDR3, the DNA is TGTGCCAGCAGTCTAGGACAGACCTACGAGCAGTACTTC.

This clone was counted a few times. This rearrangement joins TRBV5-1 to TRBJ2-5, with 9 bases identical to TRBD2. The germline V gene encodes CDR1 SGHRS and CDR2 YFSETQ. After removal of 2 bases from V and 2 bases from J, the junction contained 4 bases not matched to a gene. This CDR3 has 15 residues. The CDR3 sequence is CASSFSGSKQETQYF. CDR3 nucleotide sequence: TGCGCCAGCAGCTTTAGCGGGAGCAAACAAGAGACCCAGTACTTC.

CDR3 nucleotide sequence: TGTGCCAGCAGTTCGTCTACAACAGGGGGCGGAGGCTACACCTTC. This translates into CASSSSTTGGGGYTF. V usage is TRBV28 and J usage is TRBJ1-2; 9 bases agree with TRBD1. CDR3 length equals 15 residues. Germline V lookup: CDR1 MDHEN, CDR2 SYDVKM. J gave up 8 bases and V 4 bases, and 11 bases lay outside the gene matches.

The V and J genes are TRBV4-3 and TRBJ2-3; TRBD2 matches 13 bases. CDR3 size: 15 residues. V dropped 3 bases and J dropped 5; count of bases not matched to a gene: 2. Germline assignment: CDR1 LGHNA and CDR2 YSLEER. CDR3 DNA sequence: TGCGCCAGCAGCCACACTAGCGGGGGGGTAGATACGCAGTATTTT. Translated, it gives CASSHTSGGVDTQYF.